This TCR beta chain is drawn from a study of OX40 agonist ivuxolimab in advanced cancers. Assay used: immunoSEQ multiplex PCR; TCRdb lists only in-frame clones, some missing. Of 20,000 to 25,000 clones detected, roughly three quarters appear once; the ten largest clones hold 7.5% to 10%. CDR1 MNHEY and CDR2 SVGAGI come from the germline V gene. This CDR3 comprises 15 residues. The germline V and J ends were trimmed by 3 bases and 10 bases, with 16 bases remaining between them. The chain couples TRBV6-5 to TRBJ1-6, with a weak D call TRBD1 (6 bases). This TCR derives from an adult with an advanced solid tumor such as melanoma, head and neck, liver or kidney cancer. The sequences come from CD4+ or CD8+ T cells sorted from blood, collected in a trial of the OX40 agonist ivuxolimab. The CDR3 protein is CASSYSTGSGSPLHF. CDR3 DNA: TGTGCCAGCAGTTATTCTACAGGGAGTGGCTCACCCCTCCACTTT.